These 16 T cell receptor beta chains came from one sample sequenced in a study of control samples from healthy donors and cancer patients. Some clones are missing from TCRdb's copy, which holds only in-frame ones; the method was immunoSEQ multiplex PCR. Here the sample spans about 150,000 clones, roughly 92% being singletons. Material: blood. These receptors were taken from a middle-aged man in good health.

This clone was counted once. The chain joins TRBV29-1 to TRBJ2-7; tentatively, D is TRBD1 (5 bases). Trimming cost V 7 bases and J 3 bases, with 13 bases left between them. Germline CDR1 is SQVTM and CDR2 is ANQGSEA. This CDR3 region has 12 residues. The chain's CDR3 is CSATGAYYEQYF. CDR3 in DNA: TGCAGCGCCACAGGAGCCTACTACGAGCAGTACTTC.

This clone came up many times. Additional DNA sequences in this sample encode the identical CDR3. The chain joins TRBV5-1 to TRBJ1-2, with D perhaps matching TRBD1 (5 bases). Germline CDR1 SGHRS, CDR2 YFSETQ. This CDR3 is built from 15 residues. The V gene lost 4 bases and the J gene lost 1 base, with 14 bases spanning the gap. The CDR3 here is CASSTSPTVNYGYTF. The CDR3 DNA reads TGCGCCAGCAGCACCAGTCCGACAGTTAACTATGGCTACACCTTC.

The chain links TRBV10-3 to TRBJ1-1; D is unclear. With 2 bases removed from V and 0 bases from J, the gap between germline ends came to 10 bases. The CDR3 sequence is 15 residues long. Germline CDR1 and CDR2: ENHRY and SYGVKD. The CDR3 spells CAISENTKMNTEAFF. The DNA for the CDR3 is TGTGCCATCAGTGAGAACACAAAGATGAACACTGAAGCTTTCTTT.

The chain couples TRBV6-6 to TRBJ2-7; TRBD2 aligns across 8 bases. The germline V gene has CDR1 MNHNY and CDR2 SVGAGI (reference sequence). The CDR3 is 12 amino acids. After removal of 8 bases from V and 4 bases from J, the junction contained 4 bases not matched to a gene. CDR3: CASGGGRYEQYF. DNA of the CDR3: TGTGCCAGCGGCGGCGGGAGGTACGAGCAGTACTTC.

In DNA form, the CDR3 reads TGTGCCAGCAGGCGACATCAACTGAACACTGAAGCTTTCTTT. Translating it yields CASRRHQLNTEAFF. The chain employs TRBV27 and TRBJ1-1; D unclear. The CDR3 length is 14 residues. From germline, CDR1 is MNHEY and CDR2 SMNVEV (reference sequence). Trimming pared 6 bases from V and 0 bases from J, leaving 11 bases between.

The rearrangement joins TRBV28 to TRBJ1-2; D not resolved. The V end lost 3 bases, the J end lost 4 bases, and 12 bases lay between the germline ends. Germline assignment: CDR1 MDHEN and CDR2 SYDVKM. This CDR3 region has 14 residues. The CDR3 DNA is TGTGCCAGCAGTTTCAGGTCCCTAGGCTATGGCTACACCTTC. It encodes CASSFRSLGYGYTF.

The chain has TRBV12-5 and TRBJ2-7, with 13 bases lining up with TRBD2. The CDR3 loop spans 16 amino acids. V lost 6 bases, J lost 5 bases, and 10 bases stayed unmatched. The germline CDR1 and CDR2 sequences are LGHNT and FRNRAP. The CDR3, as DNA: TGTGCTAGTGGCTCGACTAGCGGGAGGTGGGCACACGAGCAGTACTTC. The encoded protein is CASGSTSGRWAHEQYF.

The chain employs TRBV7-9 and TRBJ2-1; 12 positions match TRBD2. The CDR3 has 15 amino acids. After removal of 5 bases from V and 7 bases from J, the junction contained 6 bases not matched to a gene. Per germline, CDR1 SEHNR and CDR2 FQNEAQ (reference sequence). CDR3 coding DNA: TGTGCCAGCAGCGTGACTAGCGGGAGTCTAAATGAGCAGTTCTTC. This sequence encodes CASSVTSGSLNEQFF.

The CDR3 reads CASRPGLAATDTQYF. The DNA for the CDR3 is TGCGCCAGCAGGCCGGGACTAGCGGCAACAGATACGCAGTATTTT. The chain couples TRBV10-1 to TRBJ2-3, with 11 bases that match TRBD2. The CDR3 is made up of 15 amino acids. Looked up from germline, CDR1 is WNHNN and CDR2 is SYGVQD (reference sequence). V lost 6 bases and J lost 3; bases outside the gene matches: 5.

This sequence joins TRBV24-1 and TRBJ2-6; a weak D match, TRBD2 (6 bases). This CDR3 is 17 amino acids long. Trimming stripped 1 base from V and 2 bases from J, with 11 bases between. CDR1 is KGHDR, CDR2 SFDVKD, per germline. The DNA for the CDR3 is TGTGCCACCAGTGATTTAGGCGCGGGGACTGGGGCCAACGTCCTGACTTTC. Its protein is CATSDLGAGTGANVLTF.

V is TRBV27 and J is TRBJ1-5; D might be TRBD1 (6 bases). This CDR3 has 14 residues. Germline-derived CDR1 and CDR2 are MNHEY and SMNVEV (reference sequence). The V gene lost 3 bases and the J gene lost 4 bases, with 10 bases spanning the gap. The CDR3, as DNA: TGTGCCAGCAGTTTTAGGGGGGGGAATCAGCCCCAGCATTTT. It is translated as CASSFRGGNQPQHF.

The chain uses TRBV28 and TRBJ2-5; 8 nucleotides agree with TRBD2. This CDR3 is built from 15 residues. Per germline, CDR1 MDHEN and CDR2 SYDVKM. Unmatched junction bases numbered 10, after V lost 5 bases and J lost 5 bases. CDR3 loop: CASSAAGGRRETQYF. CDR3 bases: TGTGCCAGCAGTGCCGCCGGCGGGAGGAGGGAGACCCAGTACTTC.

The V and J genes are TRBV29-1 and TRBJ1-2, with no clear D. The germline V gene has CDR1 SQVTM and CDR2 ANQGSEA. V was pared by 6 bases and J by 3 bases, with 11 bases between. CDR3 length: 12 residues. CDR3 DNA: TGCAGCGTAAGATTGGAATACTATGGCTACACCTTC. Translating it yields CSVRLEYYGYTF.

The rearrangement links TRBV23-1 to TRBJ1-6, with no clear D. TRBV23-1 is an ORF, and what it does is uncertain. CDR3 length equals 14 residues. V was shortened by 4 bases and J by 10 bases, with 14 bases between the two germline ends. CDR3 protein: CASSPTTANSPLHF. CDR3 in DNA: TGCGCCAGCAGTCCCACAACGGCAAACTCACCCCTCCACTTT.

This chain joins TRBV6-1 and TRBJ1-1; weak D call: TRBD1 (5 bases). Between the trimmed V and J ends, which lost 1 base and 5 bases, there was a span of 11 bases. Germline-derived CDR1 and CDR2 are MNHNS and SASEGT. This CDR3 has 14 residues. CDR3 sequence (DNA): TGTGCCAGCAGTGAAGGAGGGGTGAGGACTGAAGCTTTCTTT. It specifies CASSEGGVRTEAFF.

V is TRBV5-5 and J is TRBJ1-1, with TRBD1 matching 10 bases. This CDR3 has 18 amino acids. V lost 3 bases, J lost 1 base, and 12 bases stayed unmatched. CDR1 and CDR2 from the germline V gene are SGHKS and YYEKEE (reference sequence). The CDR3, as DNA: TGTGCCAGCAGCTCTTGGACAGGGGGATTGTACGAGAACACTGAAGCTTTCTTT. This translates into CASSSWTGGLYENTEAFF. Variable domain in full (rest from reference TRBV5-5 and TRBJ1-1): DAGVTQSPTHLIKTRGQQVTLRCSPISGHKSVSWYQQVLGQGPQFIFQYYEKEERGRGNFPDRFSARQFPNYSSELNVNALLLGDSALYLCASSSWTGGLYENTEAFFGQGTRLTVV.